This TCR beta chain stems from a study of siplizumab effects on memory and regulatory T cells (dated by TCRdb to the late 2010s). Regarding the complete study: The effect of the anti-CD2 antibody siplizumab on alloreactive T-cell subsets was examined in allogeneic mixed lymphocyte reactions constructed from human PBMCs. General study outcomes and caveats: Among mappable alloreactive CD4+ clones, the Treg-derived fraction averaged approximately 63% with siplizumab versus 25% to 30% in control reactions. The suppressive function of proliferating Tregs from siplizumab cultures was not functionally confirmed. Roughly 80-95% of proliferating CD4+ or CD8+ clones could not be assigned a naive or memory phenotype. The cumulative frequency of alloreactive sequences traceable to unstimulated CD4+ memory T cells was significantly reduced by siplizumab. Because sequences at frequencies below about 10^-5 were poorly captured, only a minor fraction of alloreactive clones could be mapped back to unstimulated subsets. Unstimulated naive T cells appeared to be more diverse than memory T cells, and naive cells seemed to make a substantial contribution to the alloresponse.

The library was prepared using the immunoSEQ multiplex PCR assay. Some 1.1 x 10^5 TCR templates per sample were assayed on the deep sequencing platform. Genomic DNA extracted from sorted T cells was the material used for TCRbeta CDR3 sequencing. Per the source publication's procedure: The R programming language was used for clonal analysis of TCRbeta CDR3 data. Unstimulated samples were compared with post-reaction CFSE-low samples to define alloreactive CD4+ and CD8+ clones. Regulatory or non-regulatory origin was assigned to alloreactive CD4+ clones by matching of sequences to sorted unstimulated Treg and non-Treg repertoires. TCRdb provides this immuneACCESS table in a form limited to in-frame rearrangements. Some clones are lacking; in checked studies, under half of them reflect an unresolved V gene, and why the rest are absent is not known. For V, J and clone size, that table is used; D and trimming come from the DNA. For this sample the table gives approximately 58,000 clones, of which approximately 95% were detected only once. The ten largest account for about two fifths of the sample.

TCRbeta CDR3 sequencing was performed on sorted unstimulated T cells and on proliferating T cells recovered from mixed lymphocyte reactions. Fresh whole blood from roughly 10 HLA-typed healthy donors was used to isolate PBMCs. Turning to this clone: Its antigen remains unidentified. The input lacks base qualities; no much larger clone sits a single base away.

The germline V gene encodes CDR1 MGHRA and CDR2 YSYEKL. The CDR3 measures 15 amino acids from cysteine to phenylalanine. Just the 45-base CDR3 DNA is kept, in frame starting at base 1. The junction shows trimming of 1 base on V and 4 bases on J, plus 13 bases between the germline ends. The sequence was obtained from a human donor in good health. The sequence is built from TRBV4-1 and TRBJ1-1; the D gene is not confidently resolved. The source material was CD8+ T cells sorted from blood. The DNA sequence follows: TGCGCCAGCAGCCAAGTGAAGGGTAGCGGCACTGAAGCTTTCTTT. Its protein reads: CASSQVKGSGTEAFF.